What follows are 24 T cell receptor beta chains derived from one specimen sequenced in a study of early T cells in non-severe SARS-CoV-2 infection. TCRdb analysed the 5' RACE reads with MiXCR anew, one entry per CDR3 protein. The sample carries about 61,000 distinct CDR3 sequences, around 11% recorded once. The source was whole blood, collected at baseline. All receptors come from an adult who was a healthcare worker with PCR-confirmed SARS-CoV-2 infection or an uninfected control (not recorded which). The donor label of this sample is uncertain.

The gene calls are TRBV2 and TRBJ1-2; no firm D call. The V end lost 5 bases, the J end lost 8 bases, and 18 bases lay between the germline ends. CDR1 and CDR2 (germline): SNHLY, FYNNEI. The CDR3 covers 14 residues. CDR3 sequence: CASSLHQKGEGYTF. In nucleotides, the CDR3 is TGTGCCAGCAGTCTACATCAGAAAGGCGAGGGCTACACCTTC.

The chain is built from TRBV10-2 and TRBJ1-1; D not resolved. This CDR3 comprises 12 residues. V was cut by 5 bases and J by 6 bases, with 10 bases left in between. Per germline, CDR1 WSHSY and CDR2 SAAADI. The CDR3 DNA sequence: TGCGCCAGCAGTCCCCAAGGCTCTGAAGCTTTCTTT. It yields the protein CASSPQGSEAFF.

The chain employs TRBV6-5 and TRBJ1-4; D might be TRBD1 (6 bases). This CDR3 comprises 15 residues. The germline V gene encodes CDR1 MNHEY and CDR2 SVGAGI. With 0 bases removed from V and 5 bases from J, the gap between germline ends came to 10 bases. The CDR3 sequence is CASSYSGQGNEKLFF. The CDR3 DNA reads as TGTGCCAGCAGTTACTCCGGGCAGGGGAATGAAAAACTGTTTTTT.

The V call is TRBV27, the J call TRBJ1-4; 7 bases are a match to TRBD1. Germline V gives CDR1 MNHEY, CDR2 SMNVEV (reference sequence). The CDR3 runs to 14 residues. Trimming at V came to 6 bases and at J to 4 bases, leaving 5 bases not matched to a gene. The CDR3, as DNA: TGTGCCAGCAGGTCCGGGACAGATAATGAAAAACTGTTTTTT. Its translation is CASRSGTDNEKLFF.

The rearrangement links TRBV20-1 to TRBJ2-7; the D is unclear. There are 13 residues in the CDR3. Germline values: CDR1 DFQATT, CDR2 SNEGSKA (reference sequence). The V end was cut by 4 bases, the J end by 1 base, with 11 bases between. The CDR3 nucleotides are TGCAGTGCTACGGCTGACAAATCCTACGAGCAGTACGTC. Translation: CSATADKSYEQYV.

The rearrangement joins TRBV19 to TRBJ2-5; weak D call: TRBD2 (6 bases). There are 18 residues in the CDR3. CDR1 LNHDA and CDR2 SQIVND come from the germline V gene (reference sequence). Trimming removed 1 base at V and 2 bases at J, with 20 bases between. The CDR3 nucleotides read TGTGCCAGTAGTATAGGCCCCTTTTTTGCGGGGCCTCAAGAGACCCAGTACTTC. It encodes CASSIGPFFAGPQETQYF.

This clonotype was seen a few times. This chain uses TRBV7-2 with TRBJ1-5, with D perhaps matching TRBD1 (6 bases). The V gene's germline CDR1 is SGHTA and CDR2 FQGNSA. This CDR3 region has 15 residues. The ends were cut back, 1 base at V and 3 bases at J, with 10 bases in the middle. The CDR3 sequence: CASSLGGQSNQPQHF. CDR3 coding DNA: TGTGCCAGCAGCTTAGGTGGACAGTCCAATCAGCCCCAGCATTTT.

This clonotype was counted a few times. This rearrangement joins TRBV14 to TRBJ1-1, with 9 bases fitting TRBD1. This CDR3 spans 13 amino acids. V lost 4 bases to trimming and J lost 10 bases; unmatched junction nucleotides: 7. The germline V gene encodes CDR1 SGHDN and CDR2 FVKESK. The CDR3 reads CASSPRTGVIAFF. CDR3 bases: TGTGCCAGCAGCCCGCGGACAGGGGTTATAGCTTTCTTT. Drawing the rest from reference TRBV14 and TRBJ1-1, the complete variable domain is EAGVTQFPSHSVIEKGQTVTLRCDPISGHDNLYWYRRVMGKEIKFLLHFVKESKQDESGMPNNRFLAERTGGTYSTLKVQPAELEDSGVYFCASSPRTGVIAFFGQGTRLTVV.

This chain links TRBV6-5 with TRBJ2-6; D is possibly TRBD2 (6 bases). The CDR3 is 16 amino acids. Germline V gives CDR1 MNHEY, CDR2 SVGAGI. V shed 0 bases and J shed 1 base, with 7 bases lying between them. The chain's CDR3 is CASSYSGLSGANVLTF. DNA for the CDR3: TGTGCCAGCAGTTACTCAGGACTATCTGGGGCCAACGTCCTGACTTTC.

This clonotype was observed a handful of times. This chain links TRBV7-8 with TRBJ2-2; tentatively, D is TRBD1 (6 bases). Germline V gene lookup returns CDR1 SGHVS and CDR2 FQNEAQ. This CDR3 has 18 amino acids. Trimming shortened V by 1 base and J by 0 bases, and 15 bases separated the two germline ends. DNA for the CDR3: TGTGCCAGCAGCTTAGATGTCAGGGGAACGCCGAACACCGGGGAGCTGTTTTTT. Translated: CASSLDVRGTPNTGELFF.

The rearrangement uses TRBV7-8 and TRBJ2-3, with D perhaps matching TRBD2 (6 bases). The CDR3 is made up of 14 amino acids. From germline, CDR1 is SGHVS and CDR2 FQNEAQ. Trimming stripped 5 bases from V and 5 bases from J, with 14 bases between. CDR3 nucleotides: TGTGCCAGCAGCCCAGCGGGCAGGATAGATACGCAGTATTTT. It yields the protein CASSPAGRIDTQYF.

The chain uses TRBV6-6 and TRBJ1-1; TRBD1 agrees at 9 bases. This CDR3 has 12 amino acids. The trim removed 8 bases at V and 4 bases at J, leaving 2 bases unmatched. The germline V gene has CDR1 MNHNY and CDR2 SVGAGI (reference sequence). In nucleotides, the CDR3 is TGTGCCAGCCTACAGGGGGCCACTGAAGCTTTCTTT. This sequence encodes CASLQGATEAFF.

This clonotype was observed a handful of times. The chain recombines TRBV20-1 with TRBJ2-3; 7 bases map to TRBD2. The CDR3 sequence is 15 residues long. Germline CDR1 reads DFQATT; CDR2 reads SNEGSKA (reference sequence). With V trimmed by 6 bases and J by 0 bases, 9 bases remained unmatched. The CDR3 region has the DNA TGCAGTGCCCTAGCGGAGATAATTAGCACAGATACGCAGTATTTT. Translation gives CSALAEIISTDTQYF.

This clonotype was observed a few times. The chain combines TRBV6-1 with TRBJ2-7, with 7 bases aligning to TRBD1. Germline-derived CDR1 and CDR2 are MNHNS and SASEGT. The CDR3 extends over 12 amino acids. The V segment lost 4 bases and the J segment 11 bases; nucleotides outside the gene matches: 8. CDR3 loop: CASSGRDSRKYV. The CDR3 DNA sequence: TGTGCCAGCAGTGGACGGGACAGTAGGAAGTACGTC.

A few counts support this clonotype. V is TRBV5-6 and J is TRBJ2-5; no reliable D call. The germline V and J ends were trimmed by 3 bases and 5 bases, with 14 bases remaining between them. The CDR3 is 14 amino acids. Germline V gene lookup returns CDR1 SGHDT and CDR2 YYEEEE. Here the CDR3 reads CASSSDLTGETQYF. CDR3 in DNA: TGTGCCAGCAGCTCCGATCTGACTGGGGAGACCCAGTACTTC. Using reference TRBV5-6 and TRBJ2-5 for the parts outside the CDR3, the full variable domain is DAGVTQSPTHLIKTRGQQVTLRCSPKSGHDTVSWYQQALGQGPQFIFQYYEEEERQRGNFPDRFSGHQFPNYSSELNVNALLLGDSALYLCASSSDLTGETQYFGPGTRLLVL.

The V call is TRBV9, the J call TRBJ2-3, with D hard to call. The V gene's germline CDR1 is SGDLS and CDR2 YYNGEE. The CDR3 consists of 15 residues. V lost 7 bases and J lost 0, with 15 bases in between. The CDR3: CASGSLAYSTDTQYF. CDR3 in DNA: TGTGCCAGCGGGTCTTTAGCCTATAGCACAGATACGCAGTATTTT.

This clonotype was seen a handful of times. The CDR3: CASTPGTGNGNTIYF. DNA of the CDR3: TGTGCCAGCACCCCCGGGACAGGGAATGGAAACACCATATATTTT. The V gene is TRBV6-5, the J gene TRBJ1-3; 9 bases match TRBD1. The germline CDR1 and CDR2 sequences are MNHEY and SVGAGI. With 7 bases clipped from V and 3 bases from J, the junction kept 7 bases outside the gene matches. The CDR3 sequence is 15 residues long.

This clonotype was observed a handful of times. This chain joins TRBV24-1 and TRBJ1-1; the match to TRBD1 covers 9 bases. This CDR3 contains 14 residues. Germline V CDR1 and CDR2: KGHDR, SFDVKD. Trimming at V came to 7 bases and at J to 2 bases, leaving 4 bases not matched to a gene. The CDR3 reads CATRDRGFNTEAFF. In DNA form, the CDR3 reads TGTGCCACCAGAGACAGGGGGTTCAACACTGAAGCTTTCTTT.

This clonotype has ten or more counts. The CDR3 loop is CASSVGTGGAGYGYTF. In DNA form, the CDR3 reads TGTGCCAGCAGCGTAGGGACAGGGGGCGCAGGCTATGGCTACACCTTC. V gene TRBV2 combines with J gene TRBJ1-2; the match to TRBD1 covers 12 bases. The trim removed 6 bases at V and 4 bases at J, leaving 9 bases unmatched. Looked up from germline, CDR1 is SNHLY and CDR2 is FYNNEI. CDR3 length: 16 residues. The entire variable domain, with the rest obtained from reference TRBV2 and TRBJ1-2, is as follows: EPEVTQTPSHQVTQMGQEVILRCVPISNHLYFYWYRQILGQKVEFLVSFYNNEISEKSEIFDDQFSVERPDGSNFTLKIRSTKLEDSAMYFCASSVGTGGAGYGYTFGSGTRLTVV.

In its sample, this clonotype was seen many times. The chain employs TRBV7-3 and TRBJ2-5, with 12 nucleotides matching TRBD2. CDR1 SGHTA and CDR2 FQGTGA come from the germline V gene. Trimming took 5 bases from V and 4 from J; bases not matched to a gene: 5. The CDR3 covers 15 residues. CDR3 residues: CASSPGLAGPETQYF. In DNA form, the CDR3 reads TGTGCCAGCAGCCCCGGACTAGCGGGGCCAGAGACCCAGTACTTC.

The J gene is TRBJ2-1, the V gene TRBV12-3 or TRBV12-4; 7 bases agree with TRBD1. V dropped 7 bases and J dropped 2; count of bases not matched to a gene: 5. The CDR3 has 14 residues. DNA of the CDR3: TGTGCCAGCAATACCGGGACAGCCTACAATGAGCAGTTCTTC. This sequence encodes CASNTGTAYNEQFF.

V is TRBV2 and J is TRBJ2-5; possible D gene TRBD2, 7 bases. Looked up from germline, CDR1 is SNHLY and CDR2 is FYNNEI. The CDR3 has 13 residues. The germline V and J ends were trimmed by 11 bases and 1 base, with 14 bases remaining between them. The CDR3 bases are TGTGCCCGAGCTCGGGGGGCCCAAGAGACCCAGTACTTC. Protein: CARARGAQETQYF. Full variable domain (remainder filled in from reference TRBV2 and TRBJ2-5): EPEVTQTPSHQVTQMGQEVILRCVPISNHLYFYWYRQILGQKVEFLVSFYNNEISEKSEIFDDQFSVERPDGSNFTLKIRSTKLEDSAMYFCARARGAQETQYFGPGTRLLVL.

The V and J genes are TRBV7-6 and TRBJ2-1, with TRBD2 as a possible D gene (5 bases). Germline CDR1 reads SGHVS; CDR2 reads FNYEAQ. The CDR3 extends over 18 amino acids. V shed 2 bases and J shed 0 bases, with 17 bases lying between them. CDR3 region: CASSLPEGSLSSYNEQFF. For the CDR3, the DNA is TGTGCCAGCAGCTTACCCGAGGGTTCTTTAAGCTCCTACAATGAGCAGTTCTTC. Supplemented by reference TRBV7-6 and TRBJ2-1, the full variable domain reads GAGVSQSPRYKVTKRGQDVALRCDPISGHVSLYWYRQALGQGPEFLTYFNYEAQQDKSGLPNDRFSAERPEGSISTLTIQRTEQRDSAMYRCASSLPEGSLSSYNEQFFGPGTRLTVL.

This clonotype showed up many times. CDR3 in amino acids: CASSPDRGGPYGYTF. As DNA, the CDR3 is TGTGCCAGCAGTCCAGATCGGGGGGGACCCTATGGCTACACCTTC. The V call is TRBV27, the J call TRBJ1-2; a possible D gene is TRBD1 (5 bases). V was shortened by 5 bases and J by 4 bases, with 17 bases between the two germline ends. CDR3 length: 15 residues. Germline V gene sequence: CDR1 MNHEY, CDR2 SMNVEV (reference sequence).